Included here is one T cell receptor beta chain sequence, with context. Its antigen is unknown. No base qualities exist here, and no much larger clone lies one base off it. TCRbeta CDR3 regions were amplified from genomic DNA using the immunoSEQ Assay, a bias-controlled multiplex PCR. Concerning the study's data processing: The number of nucleated cells in each sample was estimated by amplification of reference gene primers within the assay. Sequence reads were collapsed and filtered to measure the absolute abundance of every unique TCRbeta CDR3 rearrangement. For each sample, productive Simpson clonality was calculated as the square root of Simpson's diversity index across productive rearrangements. Sourced from immuneACCESS, this table was stored by TCRdb with only in-frame sequences that have V and J called. A share of the clones is absent; for the studies checked, an unresolved V gene accounts for under half, and the remainder has no known explanation. V and J calls and clone size come straight from that table; D and trimming were deduced from the DNA. A total of over 100,000 clones appear in this sample, roughly 89% of them only once. The ten largest account for roughly 3.5% of the sample.

Participants in the prospective study were aged roughly 18 to 89 years, lived in 24 United States geographic areas, and enrolled through a virtual design. Cohort assignment in the prospective study relied on participant-reported clinical history from a screening survey and a study questionnaire. Recovered participants in ImmuneRACE Cohort 3 were defined as having two consecutive negative NP/OP PCR tests, clearance from a healthcare professional, or resolution of symptoms. Mobile phlebotomists in the prospective study collected whole blood, serum and a nasopharyngeal or oropharyngeal swab from every participant. Over an approximately 2-month period, participants in the prospective study had the option of providing additional blood draws and questionnaires. Before DNA extraction, prospective study blood samples were shipped either frozen or at room temperature. This sample is drawn from a study of blood T cell repertoires in COVID-19 (dated by TCRdb to the early 2020s). About the investigation overall: The collaborator samples originated in the United States, Italy and Spain and spanned the acute and convalescent phases of COVID-19. The prospective study material was composed of cDNA or gDNA derived from T cells, B-cell-depleted T cells, or PBMCs. Deeply sampled blood TCRbeta repertoires from subjects exposed to, actively infected with, or recovered from COVID-19 were included in the dataset. The repertoires were released in a freely available public database meant as a resource for research on the immune response to SARS-CoV-2. Samples were obtained from the ongoing ImmuneRACE study (first 160 participants) and from some 1,300 subjects provided by 6 global collaborators. Sample metadata almost always included a de-identified subject ID, COVID-19 status, age in years and sex. Where available, HLA class I and class II types were taken from metadata supplied by the sample provider and were not determined by assay-based typing.

What the authors observed across the whole study: The quantity of clinical and demographic metadata differed by source and by participant and was supplied without curation.

As encoded in the germline V gene, CDR1 is SGHRS while CDR2 is YFSETQ. There are 13 amino acids in the CDR3, from cysteine to phenylalanine inclusive. Only CDR3 DNA is held: 39 bases, read in frame from base 1. Germline trimming: 5 bases from V, 2 bases from J; junction bases outside gene matches: 1. This clonotype was obtained from a woman in her 30s who had recovered from COVID-19. The material sequenced was PBMCs or T cells enriched from blood (not recorded which). Recombination joined TRBV5-1 with TRBJ2-1, with 7 bases in between that match TRBD2. The base sequence is TGCGCCAGCAGGGCGGGAGCCTACAATGAGCAGTTCTTC. Translated, this gives CASRAGAYNEQFF.